Listed below are T cell receptor beta chains from one sample, sequenced in a study of early T cells in non-severe SARS-CoV-2 infection. MiXCR was run by TCRdb on the 5' RACE reads, yielding one entry per CDR3 protein. In the table there are some 66,000 distinct CDR3 sequences, 9.1% of which are singletons. The material sequenced was whole blood. These receptors were taken from an adult who was a healthcare worker with PCR-confirmed SARS-CoV-2 infection or an uninfected control (not recorded which). Each CDR3 is given with its conserved first and last residue. Each record gives: V gene, CDR3 length, CDR3 protein.

V gene: TRBV7-6; CDR3 length: 14; CDR3 protein: CASSSREGAQPQHF
V gene: TRBV5-1; CDR3 length: 12; CDR3 protein: CASSLDAGASFF
V gene: TRBV20-1; CDR3 length: 13; CDR3 protein: CSARRGTKNIQYF
V gene: TRBV2; CDR3 length: 13; CDR3 protein: CASTQVGDGTQYF
V gene: TRBV28; CDR3 length: 13; CDR3 protein: CASSFPGEETQYF
V gene: TRBV4-1; CDR3 length: 14; CDR3 protein: CASSQAEAGGQAFF
V gene: TRBV27; CDR3 length: 17; CDR3 protein: CASSLARAGVATNEQFF
V gene: TRBV29-1; CDR3 length: 14; CDR3 protein: CSAPGLGRDNEQFF
V gene: TRBV4-1; CDR3 length: 16; CDR3 protein: CASSQISGSISYEQYF
V gene: TRBV6-5; CDR3 length: 19; CDR3 protein: CASSPRRGRSGEAKNIQYF
V gene: TRBV29-1; CDR3 length: 13; CDR3 protein: CSVTGVNTGELFF
V gene: TRBV7-2; CDR3 length: 15; CDR3 protein: CASSFVDSRNQPQHF
V gene: TRBV5-5; CDR3 length: 13; CDR3 protein: CASSFDSSGEQYF
V gene: TRBV7-7; CDR3 length: 15; CDR3 protein: CASSLGRRYQETQYF
V gene: TRBV15; CDR3 length: 17; CDR3 protein: CATSRDLAGGTSYEQYF
V gene: TRBV10-3; CDR3 length: 13; CDR3 protein: CAISDLSSETQYF
V gene: TRBV7-2; CDR3 length: 14; CDR3 protein: CASSLARYNTEAFF
V gene: TRBV9; CDR3 length: 14; CDR3 protein: CASSVDGTSYEQYF
V gene: TRBV27; CDR3 length: 14; CDR3 protein: CASSPLARSYEQYF
V gene: TRBV5-8; CDR3 length: 12; CDR3 protein: CASSGGYNEQFF
V gene: TRBV6-5; CDR3 length: 14; CDR3 protein: CASSRQGTIPEAFF
V gene: TRBV7-5; CDR3 length: 18; CDR3 protein: CISVPEAPGELAGCEQYF
V gene: TRBV27; CDR3 length: 17; CDR3 protein: CVSSLRTSGTFTDTQYF
V gene: TRBV6-1; CDR3 length: 14; CDR3 protein: CASSEVAGGETQYF
V gene: TRBV6-5; CDR3 length: 15; CDR3 protein: CASSYSPTENTEAFF
V gene: TRBV7-2; CDR3 length: 15; CDR3 protein: CASSLLTGSFYGYTF
V gene: TRBV18; CDR3 length: 14; CDR3 protein: CASSFRTGQETQYF